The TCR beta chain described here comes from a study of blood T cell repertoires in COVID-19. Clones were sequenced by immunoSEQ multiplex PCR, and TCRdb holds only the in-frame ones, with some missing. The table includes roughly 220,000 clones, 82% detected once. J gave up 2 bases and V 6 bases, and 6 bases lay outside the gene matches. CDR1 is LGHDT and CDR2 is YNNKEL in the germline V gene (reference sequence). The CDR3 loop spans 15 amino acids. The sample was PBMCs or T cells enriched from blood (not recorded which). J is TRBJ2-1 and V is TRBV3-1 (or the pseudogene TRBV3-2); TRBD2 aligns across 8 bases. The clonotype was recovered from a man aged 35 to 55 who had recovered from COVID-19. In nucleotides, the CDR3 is TGTGCCAGCAGGTCCAGCGGGGGCGCCTACAATGAGCAGTTCTTC. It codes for CASRSSGGAYNEQFF.